This T cell receptor beta chain appears in the sequencing data of a study of PD-L1 blockade in urothelial cancer. Study summary: In terms of prior chemotherapy, patients had received 0 to 3 regimens. Treatment start was followed by blood analysis at 3 weeks (second dose) and again at 6 weeks. Across blood samples, T cells had a median count of about 150,000.

This table comes from immunoSEQ multiplex PCR, and its TCRdb copy is limited to in-frame clones, with some not included. Found here are approximately 58,000 clones, about four fifths of them singletons; the top ten hold 3.5% to 4.5%. Trimming removed 3 bases from V and 2 bases from J; junction bases left unmatched: 2. The CDR3 totals 14 residues. CDR1 is SGDLS and CDR2 is YYNGEE in the germline V gene. The V call is TRBV9, the J call TRBJ1-3, with 7 bases aligning to TRBD1. The sequence came from a man aged 70 or older with urothelial cancer. This material consisted of PBMCs, taken around atezolizumab (anti-PD-L1) treatment. Written as DNA, the CDR3 is TGTGCCAGCAGCGACGACAGGGCTGGAAACACCATATATTTT. This gives the protein CASSDDRAGNTIYF.